One sample yielded the 19 T cell receptor beta chains listed below, sequenced in a study of metastatic and nonmetastatic thyroid tumors. TCRdb re-called clones via MiXCR from the PCR reads. The sample lists tens of thousands of clones, about a quarter occurring once. Thyroid surgery was performed in patients who had received no treatment beforehand. Sequenced material: tumor tissue. Receptor source: a female donor with papillary thyroid cancer or a benign thyroid nodule (not recorded which). Some clones in this sample may be carry-over from other donors' samples.

The table lists this clone with a few counts. The chain has TRBV7-6 and TRBJ2-1; no clear D gene. V was pared by 8 bases and J by 7 bases, with 12 bases between. Germline CDR1 reads SGHVS; CDR2 reads FNYEAQ. The CDR3 extends over 12 amino acids. The CDR3 DNA reads as TGTGCCAGCCAGCCGTCGTGTAATGAGCAGTTCTTC. It specifies CASQPSCNEQFF.

In its sample, this clone was seen many times. The rearrangement links TRBV10-1 to TRBJ2-1, with 8 bases fitting TRBD2. V lost 5 bases and J lost 5; bases outside the gene matches: 5. Per the germline V gene, CDR1 is WNHNN and CDR2 is SYGVQD (reference sequence). The CDR3 sequence is 14 residues long. In DNA form, the CDR3 reads TGCGCCAGCAGTATGAGCGGGGGCCACAATGAGCAGTTCTTC. Translation: CASSMSGGHNEQFF.

In its sample, this clone was seen a few times. With a much larger clone just one base away, this may be a read error. The rearrangement links TRBV7-9 to TRBJ2-5; no reliable D call. Trimming removed 8 bases at V and 0 bases at J, with 4 bases between. Germline CDR1 and CDR2: SEHNR and FQNEAQ (reference sequence). This CDR3 spans 11 amino acids. The CDR3 sequence is CASWNQETQYF. The CDR3 DNA reads TGTGCCAGCTGGAACCAAGAGACCCAGTACTTC. The whole variable domain, filled in from reference TRBV7-9 and TRBJ2-5, reads DTGVSQNPRHKITKRGQNVTFRCDPISEHNRLYWYRQTLGQGPEFLTYFQNEAQLEKSRLLSDRFSAERPKGSFSTLEIQRTEQGDSAMYLCASWNQETQYFGPGTRLLVL.

The table lists this clone with a few counts. The rearrangement joins TRBV5-5 to TRBJ2-3; the D is unclear. This CDR3 spans 12 amino acids. V was shortened by 3 bases and J by 2 bases, with 4 bases between the two germline ends. Germline loops: CDR1 SGHKS, CDR2 YYEKEE (reference sequence). The DNA for the CDR3 is TGTGCCAGCAGCTATGACACAGATACGCAGTATTTT. Protein sequence: CASSYDTDTQYF. The variable domain in full, with the rest retrieved from reference TRBV5-5 and TRBJ2-3, is DAGVTQSPTHLIKTRGQQVTLRCSPISGHKSVSWYQQVLGQGPQFIFQYYEKEERGRGNFPDRFSARQFPNYSSELNVNALLLGDSALYLCASSYDTDTQYFGPGTRLTVL.

The table lists this clone with many counts. The chain has TRBV20-1 and TRBJ2-4, with D possibly matching TRBD2 (5 bases). The ends were cut back, 3 bases at V and 0 bases at J, with 27 bases in the middle. The CDR3 is 20 amino acids. CDR1 DFQATT and CDR2 SNEGSKA come from the germline V gene (reference sequence). The CDR3 DNA follows: TGCAGTGCTAGTCAGCGCTTGGGCACGCCTGGCGGGCTAGCCAAAAACATTCAGTACTTC. The encoded protein is CSASQRLGTPGGLAKNIQYF.

This clone is categorized as medium-sized. The V call is TRBV30, the J call TRBJ2-7, with a possible D match to TRBD1 (6 bases). V dropped 5 bases and J dropped 0 bases, with 8 bases sitting between them. This CDR3 spans 12 amino acids. Germline CDR1 is GTSNPN and CDR2 is SVGIG (reference sequence). The CDR3 DNA sequence: TGTGCCTGGGCAGGGGTCTCCTACGAGCAGTACTTC. It codes for CAWAGVSYEQYF.

The chain uses TRBV2 and TRBJ2-6; 7 positions match TRBD1. The germline V gene encodes CDR1 SNHLY and CDR2 FYNNEI. The CDR3 contains 17 residues. Trimming took 8 bases from V and 0 from J; bases not matched to a gene: 10. The CDR3 loop is CASRQGSASSGANVLTF. Written as DNA, the CDR3 is TGTGCCAGCCGACAGGGATCAGCTAGCTCTGGGGCCAACGTCCTGACTTTC.

This clone was picked up many times. CDR3 in amino acids: CASSQDRWGGRGSDTQYF. Written as DNA, the CDR3 is TGTGCCAGCAGCCAAGATAGGTGGGGGGGCCGAGGGTCAGATACGCAGTATTTT. V gene TRBV14 combines with J gene TRBJ2-3; maybe TRBD2 (7 bases). With 0 bases removed from V and 4 bases from J, the gap between germline ends came to 20 bases. Germline assignment: CDR1 SGHDN and CDR2 FVKESK. This CDR3 is built from 18 residues.

V gene TRBV11-2 combines with J gene TRBJ1-2, with D maybe TRBD1 (6 bases). V gave up 5 bases and J gave up 9 bases, with 19 bases separating them. The germline V gene has CDR1 SGHAT and CDR2 FQNNGV. CDR3 size: 14 residues. The CDR3 spells CASSGGSWGLRYTF. The CDR3 region has the DNA TGTGCCAGCAGCGGGGGCTCTTGGGGGTTGCGCTACACCTTC.

The CDR3 sequence is CASKVGRAEYF. In DNA, the CDR3 is TGTGCCAGTAAAGTTGGCAGGGCGGAGTATTTT. The gene calls are TRBV19 and TRBJ2-3, with a weak D call TRBD1 (5 bases). The CDR3 extends over 11 amino acids. Germline CDR1 reads LNHDA; CDR2 reads SQIVND (reference sequence). V was trimmed by 7 bases and J by 13 bases, leaving 15 bases between them.

In this sample, this clone turned up once. The chain couples TRBV5-6 to TRBJ1-2; D remains unclear. This CDR3 contains 12 residues. Trimming removed 4 bases at V and 7 bases at J, with 11 bases between. Germline V gene data show CDR1 as SGHDT and CDR2 as YYEEEE. The CDR3 nucleotides are TGTGCCAGCAGCCAGGATGCTGTTGGCTACACCTTC. Residues: CASSQDAVGYTF.

The V call is TRBV19, the J call TRBJ1-5; no clear D. Per germline, CDR1 LNHDA and CDR2 SQIVND (reference sequence). The CDR3 has 15 residues. V shed 6 bases and J shed 4 bases, with 16 bases lying between them. The CDR3 protein is CASSIRLERNQPQHF. CDR3 sequence (DNA): TGTGCCAGTAGCATCAGACTGGAAAGAAATCAGCCCCAGCATTTT. The complete variable domain, with remaining parts taken from reference TRBV19 and TRBJ1-5, reads DGGITQSPKYLFRKEGQNVTLSCEQNLNHDAMYWYRQDPGQGLRLIYYSQIVNDFQKGDIAEGYSVSREKKESFPLTVTSAQKNPTAFYLCASSIRLERNQPQHFGDGTRLSIL.

The chain joins TRBV6-9 to TRBJ2-7, with no clear D. Trimming took 3 bases from V and 1 from J, leaving 7 bases between them. The CDR3 has 13 residues. From germline, CDR1 is MNHGY and CDR2 SVAAGI. Written as DNA, the CDR3 is TGTGCCAGCAGTTACCTCGGGTCCTACGAGCAGTACTTC. It encodes CASSYLGSYEQYF.

This clone was recorded many times. The chain carries TRBV9 and TRBJ2-7, with D perhaps TRBD2 (7 bases). V lost 3 bases and J 0 bases, leaving 16 bases between the germline ends. The V gene's germline CDR1 is SGDLS and CDR2 YYNGEE. The CDR3 covers 16 residues. CDR3: CASSAGGQSSSYEQYF. The CDR3 DNA sequence: TGTGCCAGCAGCGCGGGAGGACAGTCAAGCTCCTACGAGCAGTACTTC.

This clone has ten or more counts. The gene calls are TRBV6-4 and TRBJ1-1, with D hard to call. Germline CDR1 and CDR2: MRHNA and SNTAGT. This CDR3 has 13 amino acids. The V end was cut by 3 bases, the J end by 5 bases, with 10 bases between. CDR3 coding DNA: TGTGCCAGCAGTGAAGACGGCGGGACTGAAGCTTTCTTT. Its protein is CASSEDGGTEAFF.

At least ten counts were recorded for this clone. The genes are TRBV5-5 and TRBJ1-2, with D unclear. The ends were cut back, 5 bases at V and 3 bases at J, with 14 bases in the middle. The CDR3 has 14 residues. Germline V gives CDR1 SGHKS, CDR2 YYEKEE (reference sequence). Written as DNA, the CDR3 is TGTGCCAGCAGGGCCGTGGGGAATCACTATGGCTACACCTTC. Its translation: CASRAVGNHYGYTF. The variable domain in full, with the rest retrieved from reference TRBV5-5 and TRBJ1-2, is DAGVTQSPTHLIKTRGQQVTLRCSPISGHKSVSWYQQVLGQGPQFIFQYYEKEERGRGNFPDRFSARQFPNYSSELNVNALLLGDSALYLCASRAVGNHYGYTFGSGTRLTVV.

This clone has ten or more counts. This rearrangement joins TRBV7-9 to TRBJ2-5; D remains unclear. The CDR3 totals 12 residues. The V gene lost 4 bases and the J gene lost 5 bases, with 8 bases spanning the gap. The germline CDR1 and CDR2 sequences are SEHNR and FQNEAQ (reference sequence). CDR3 region: CASSYMPETQYF. CDR3 bases: TGTGCCAGCAGCTACATGCCGGAGACCCAGTACTTC.

Concerning this clone: At one end the junction does not follow the germline gene, possibly because of a read error. This chain connects TRBV20-1 to TRBJ2-3; tentatively, D is TRBD2 (7 bases). CDR1 DFQATT and CDR2 SNEGSKA come from the germline V gene (reference sequence). The CDR3 is 13 residues long. The CDR3 loop reads CSAKRGGTYTQYF. In DNA form, the CDR3 reads TGCAGTGCCAAAAGGGGGGGCACATATACGCAGTATTTT.

This clone is medium-sized (0.01 to 0.1%) within its sample. The V gene is TRBV30, the J gene TRBJ2-3; weak D call: TRBD2 (6 bases). The V end lost 0 bases, the J end lost 7 bases, and 23 bases lay between the germline ends. In germline, CDR1 is GTSNPN, CDR2 SVGIG (reference sequence). The CDR3 is 17 amino acids. The CDR3 here is CAWSVSQGVIRGYTQYF. The CDR3 region has the DNA TGTGCCTGGAGTGTATCCCAGGGTGTTATCCGGGGGTATACGCAGTATTTT.